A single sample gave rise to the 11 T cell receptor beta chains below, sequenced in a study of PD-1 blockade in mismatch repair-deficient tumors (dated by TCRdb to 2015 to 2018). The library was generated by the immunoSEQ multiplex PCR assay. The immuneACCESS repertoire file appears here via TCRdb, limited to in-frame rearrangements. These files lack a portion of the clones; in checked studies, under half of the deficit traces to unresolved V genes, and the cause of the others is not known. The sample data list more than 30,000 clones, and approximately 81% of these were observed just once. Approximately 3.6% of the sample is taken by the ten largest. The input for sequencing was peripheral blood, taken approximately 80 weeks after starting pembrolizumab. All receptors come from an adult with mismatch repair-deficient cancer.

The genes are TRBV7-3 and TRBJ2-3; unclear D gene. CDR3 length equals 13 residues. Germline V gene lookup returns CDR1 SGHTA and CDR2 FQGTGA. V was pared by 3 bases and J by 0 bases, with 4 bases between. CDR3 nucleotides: TGTGCCAGCAGCTTGGCTAGCACAGATACGCAGTATTTT. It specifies CASSLASTDTQYF.

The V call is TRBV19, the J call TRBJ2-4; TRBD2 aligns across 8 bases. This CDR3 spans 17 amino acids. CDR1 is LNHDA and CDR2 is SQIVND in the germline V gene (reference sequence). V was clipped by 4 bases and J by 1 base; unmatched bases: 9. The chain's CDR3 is CASSRGGGGMAKNIQYF. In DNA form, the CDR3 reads TGTGCCAGTAGTAGGGGAGGCGGGGGGATGGCCAAAAACATTCAGTACTTC.

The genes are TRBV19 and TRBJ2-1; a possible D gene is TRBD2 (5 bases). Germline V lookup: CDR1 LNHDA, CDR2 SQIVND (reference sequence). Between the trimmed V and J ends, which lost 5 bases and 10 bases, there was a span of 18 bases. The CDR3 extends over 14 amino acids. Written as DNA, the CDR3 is TGTGCCAGTAGTCCCGGGAACGCCGTGGAAGAGCAGTTCTTC. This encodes CASSPGNAVEEQFF. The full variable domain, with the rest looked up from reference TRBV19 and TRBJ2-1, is DGGITQSPKYLFRKEGQNVTLSCEQNLNHDAMYWYRQDPGQGLRLIYYSQIVNDFQKGDIAEGYSVSREKKESFPLTVTSAQKNPTAFYLCASSPGNAVEEQFFGPGTRLTVL.

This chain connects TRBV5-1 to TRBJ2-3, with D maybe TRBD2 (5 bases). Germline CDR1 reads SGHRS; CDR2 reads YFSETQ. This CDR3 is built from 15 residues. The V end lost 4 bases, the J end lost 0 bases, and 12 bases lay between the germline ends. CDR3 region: CASSNDGGSTDTQYF. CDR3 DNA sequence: TGCGCCAGCAGCAACGACGGAGGAAGCACAGATACGCAGTATTTT.

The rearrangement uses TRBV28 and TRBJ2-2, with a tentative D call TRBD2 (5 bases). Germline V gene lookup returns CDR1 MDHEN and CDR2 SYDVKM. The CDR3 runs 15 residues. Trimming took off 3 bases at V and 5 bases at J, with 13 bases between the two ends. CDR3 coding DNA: TGTGCCAGCAGTTTTTTTGAGCGGAGAACCGGGGAGCTGTTTTTT. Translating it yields CASSFFERRTGELFF.

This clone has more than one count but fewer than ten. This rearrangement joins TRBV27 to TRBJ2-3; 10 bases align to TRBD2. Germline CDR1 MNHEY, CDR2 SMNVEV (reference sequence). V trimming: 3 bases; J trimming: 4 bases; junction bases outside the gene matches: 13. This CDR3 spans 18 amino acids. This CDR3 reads CASSFFSGRSFGADTQYF. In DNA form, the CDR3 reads TGTGCCAGCAGTTTTTTTAGCGGGAGGTCGTTCGGCGCAGATACGCAGTATTTT.

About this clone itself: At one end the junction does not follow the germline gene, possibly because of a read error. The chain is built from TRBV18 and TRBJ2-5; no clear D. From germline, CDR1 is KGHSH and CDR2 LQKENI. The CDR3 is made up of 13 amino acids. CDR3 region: CASSQGYQETRYF. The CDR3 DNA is TGTGCCAGCTCACAAGGCTACCAAGAGACCCGGTACTTC.

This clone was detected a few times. The CDR3 here is CAWSTRQGTEAFF. CDR3 DNA sequence: TGTGCCTGGAGTACCCGACAGGGAACTGAAGCTTTCTTT. V and J are TRBV30 and TRBJ1-1; 7 positions agree with TRBD1. The length of the CDR3 is 13 residues. The germline V gene encodes CDR1 GTSNPN and CDR2 SVGIG (reference sequence). V lost 2 bases, J lost 5 bases, and 5 bases stayed unmatched.

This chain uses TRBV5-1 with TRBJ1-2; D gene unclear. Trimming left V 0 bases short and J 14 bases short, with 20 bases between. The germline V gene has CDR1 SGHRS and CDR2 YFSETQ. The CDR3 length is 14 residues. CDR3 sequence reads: CASSLAGSTNPGTF. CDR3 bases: TGCGCCAGCAGCTTGGCCGGGAGTACTAACCCGGGGACCTTC. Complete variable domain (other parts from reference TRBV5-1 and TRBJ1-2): KAGVTQTPRYLIKTRGQQVTLSCSPISGHRSVSWYQQTPGQGLQFLFEYFSETQRNKGNFPGRFSGRQFSNSRSEMNVSTLELGDSALYLCASSLAGSTNPGTFGSGTRLTVV.

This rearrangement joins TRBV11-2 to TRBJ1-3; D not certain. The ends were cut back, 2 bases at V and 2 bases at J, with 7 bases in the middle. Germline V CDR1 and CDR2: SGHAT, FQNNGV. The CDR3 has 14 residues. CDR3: CASSLWGTGNTIYF. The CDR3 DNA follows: TGTGCCAGCAGCTTATGGGGAACTGGAAACACCATATATTTT.

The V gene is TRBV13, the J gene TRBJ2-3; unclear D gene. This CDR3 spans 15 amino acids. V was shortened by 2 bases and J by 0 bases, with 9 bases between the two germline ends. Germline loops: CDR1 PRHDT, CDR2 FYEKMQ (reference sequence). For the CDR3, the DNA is TGTGCCAGCAGCTTATATATGGGAAGCACAGATACGCAGTATTTT. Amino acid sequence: CASSLYMGSTDTQYF.